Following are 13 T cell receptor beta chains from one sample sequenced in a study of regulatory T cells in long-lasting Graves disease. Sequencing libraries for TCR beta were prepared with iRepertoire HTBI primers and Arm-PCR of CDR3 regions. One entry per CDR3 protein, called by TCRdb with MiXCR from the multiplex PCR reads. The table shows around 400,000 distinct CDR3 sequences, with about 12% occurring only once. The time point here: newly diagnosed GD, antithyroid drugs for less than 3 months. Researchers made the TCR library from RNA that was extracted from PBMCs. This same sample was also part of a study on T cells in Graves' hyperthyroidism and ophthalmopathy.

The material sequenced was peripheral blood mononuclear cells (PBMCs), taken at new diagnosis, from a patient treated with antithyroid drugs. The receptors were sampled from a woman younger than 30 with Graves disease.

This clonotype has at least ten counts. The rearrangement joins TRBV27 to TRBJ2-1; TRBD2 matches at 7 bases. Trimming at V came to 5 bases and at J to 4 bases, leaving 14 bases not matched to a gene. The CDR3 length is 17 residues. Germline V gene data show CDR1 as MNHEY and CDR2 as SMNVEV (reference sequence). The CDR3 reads CASSNVNAQRDYNEQFF. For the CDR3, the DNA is TGTGCCAGCAGTAACGTTAACGCCCAGCGGGATTACAATGAGCAGTTCTTC.

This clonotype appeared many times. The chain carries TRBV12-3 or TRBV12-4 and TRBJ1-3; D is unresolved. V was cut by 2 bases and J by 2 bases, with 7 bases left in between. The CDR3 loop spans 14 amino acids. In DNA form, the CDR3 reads TGTGCCAGCAGTTTAAAGGATGCTGGAAACACCATATATTTT. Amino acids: CASSLKDAGNTIYF.

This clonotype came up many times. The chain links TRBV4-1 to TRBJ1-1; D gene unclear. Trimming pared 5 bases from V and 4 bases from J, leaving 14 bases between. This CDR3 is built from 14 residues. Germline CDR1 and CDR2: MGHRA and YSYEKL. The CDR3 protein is CASSSRPWITEAFF. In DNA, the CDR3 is TGCGCCAGCAGCTCCCGCCCTTGGATCACTGAAGCTTTCTTT.

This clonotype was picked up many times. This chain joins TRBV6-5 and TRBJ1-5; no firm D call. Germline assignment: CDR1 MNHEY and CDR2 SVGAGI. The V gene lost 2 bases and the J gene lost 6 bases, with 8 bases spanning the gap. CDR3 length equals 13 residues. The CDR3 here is CASSYKIGQPQHF. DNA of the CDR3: TGTGCCAGCAGTTACAAGATTGGTCAGCCCCAGCATTTT.

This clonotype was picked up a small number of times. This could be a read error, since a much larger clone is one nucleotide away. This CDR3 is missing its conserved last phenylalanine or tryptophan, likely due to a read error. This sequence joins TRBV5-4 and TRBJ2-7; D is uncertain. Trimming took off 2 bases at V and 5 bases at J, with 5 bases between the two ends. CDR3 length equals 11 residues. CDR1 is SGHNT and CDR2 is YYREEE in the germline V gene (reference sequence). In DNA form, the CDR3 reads TGTGCCAGCAGCTTCTACAACGAGCAGTACTCC. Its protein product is CASSFYNEQYS.

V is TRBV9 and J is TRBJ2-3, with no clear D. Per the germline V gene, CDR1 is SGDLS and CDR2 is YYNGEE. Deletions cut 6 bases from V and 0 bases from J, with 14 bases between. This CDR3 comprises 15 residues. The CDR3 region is CASTHTGWSTDTQYF. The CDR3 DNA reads TGTGCCAGCACCCATACCGGATGGAGCACAGATACGCAGTATTTT.

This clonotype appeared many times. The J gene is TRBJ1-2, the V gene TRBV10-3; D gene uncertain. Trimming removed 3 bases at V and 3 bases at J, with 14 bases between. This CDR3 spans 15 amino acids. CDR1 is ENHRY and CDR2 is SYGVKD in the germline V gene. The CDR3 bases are TGTGCCATCAGTGATGAGGGAGATGATGACTATGGCTACACCTTC. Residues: CAISDEGDDDYGYTF.

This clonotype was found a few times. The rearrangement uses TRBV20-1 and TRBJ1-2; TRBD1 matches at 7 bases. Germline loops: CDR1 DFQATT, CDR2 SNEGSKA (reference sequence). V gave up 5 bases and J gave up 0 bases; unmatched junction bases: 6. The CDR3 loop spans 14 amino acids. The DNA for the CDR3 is TGCAGTGCTGGGCGACAGGGAACTAACTATGGCTACACCTTC. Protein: CSAGRQGTNYGYTF.

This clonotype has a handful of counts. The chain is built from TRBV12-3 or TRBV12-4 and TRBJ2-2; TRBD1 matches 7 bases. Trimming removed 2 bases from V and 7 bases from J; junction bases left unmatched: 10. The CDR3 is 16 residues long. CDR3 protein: CASSLRGQTVVGELFF. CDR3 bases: TGTGCCAGCAGTTTACGGGGACAGACTGTTGTCGGGGAGCTGTTTTTT.

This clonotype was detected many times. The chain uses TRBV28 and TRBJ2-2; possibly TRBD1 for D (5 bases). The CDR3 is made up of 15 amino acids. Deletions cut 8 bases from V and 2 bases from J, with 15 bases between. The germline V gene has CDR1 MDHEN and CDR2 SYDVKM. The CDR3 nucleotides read TGTGCCAGCGGCCTCGACAGACAAAACACCGGGGAGCTGTTTTTT. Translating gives CASGLDRQNTGELFF.

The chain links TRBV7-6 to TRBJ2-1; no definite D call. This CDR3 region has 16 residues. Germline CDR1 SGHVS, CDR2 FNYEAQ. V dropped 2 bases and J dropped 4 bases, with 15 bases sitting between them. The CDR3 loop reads CASSLSWNIGYNEQFF. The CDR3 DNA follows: TGTGCCAGCAGCTTATCATGGAATATTGGGTACAATGAGCAGTTCTTC.

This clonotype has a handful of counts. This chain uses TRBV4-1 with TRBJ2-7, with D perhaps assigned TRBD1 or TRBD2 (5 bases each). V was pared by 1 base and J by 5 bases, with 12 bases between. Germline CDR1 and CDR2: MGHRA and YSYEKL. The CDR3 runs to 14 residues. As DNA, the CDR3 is TGCGCCAGCAGCCAAGGACTAAGGGGAGACGAGCAGTACTTC. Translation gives CASSQGLRGDEQYF.

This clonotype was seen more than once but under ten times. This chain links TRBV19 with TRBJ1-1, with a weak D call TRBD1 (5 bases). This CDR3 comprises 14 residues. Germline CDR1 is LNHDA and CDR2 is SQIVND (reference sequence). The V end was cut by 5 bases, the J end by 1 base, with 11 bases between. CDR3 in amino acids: CASSSGDWNTEAFF. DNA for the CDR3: TGTGCCAGTAGTTCGGGGGATTGGAACACTGAAGCTTTCTTT.